Presented here are 7 T cell receptor beta chains from one specimen sequenced in a study of CD8 T cells in Susac syndrome. Random hexamers were used to reverse transcribe an amount of roughly 0.45 to 1 ug RNA. In TCRdb, the immunoSEQ multiplex PCR reads were re-called with MiXCR into one record per CDR3 protein. This sample has 400,000 to 550,000 distinct CDR3 sequences, with around 85% found just once. Sequenced material: CD8+ T cells from PBMCs. These receptors all come from a human donor with multiple sclerosis.

In nucleotides, the CDR3 is TGCGCCAGCAGCCAAGGACAGAACGAACCGATTGAAGCTTTCTTT. Its protein is CASSQGQNEPIEAFF. The chain combines TRBV4-1 with TRBJ1-1, with a possible D match to TRBD1 (5 bases). Germline CDR1 is MGHRA and CDR2 is YSYEKL. CDR3 length: 15 amino acids. V lost 1 base, J lost 7 bases, and 16 bases lay in between.

The J gene is TRBJ2-1, the V gene TRBV2; weak D call: TRBD2 (7 bases). Trimming stripped 7 bases from V and 7 bases from J, with 17 bases between. There are 14 residues in the CDR3. From germline, CDR1 is SNHLY and CDR2 FYNNEI. The CDR3 loop reads CASTEGGGMNEQFF. The CDR3 bases are TGTGCCAGCACCGAAGGGGGAGGGATGAATGAGCAGTTCTTC.

This chain links TRBV4-1 with TRBJ1-2; D is perhaps TRBD1 (5 bases). The germline V gene encodes CDR1 MGHRA and CDR2 YSYEKL. The CDR3 covers 14 residues. Between the trimmed V and J ends, which lost 1 base and 7 bases, there was a span of 13 bases. The CDR3 DNA sequence: TGCGCCAGCAGCCAAGCAGGGTTTAAGGTTGGCTACACCTTC. This translates into CASSQAGFKVGYTF.

This sequence joins TRBV27 and TRBJ1-1; TRBD1 matches 7 bases. Germline CDR1 is MNHEY and CDR2 is SMNVEV (reference sequence). J lost 4 bases, V lost 6 bases, and 5 bases had no gene match. CDR3 size: 13 residues. CDR3 nucleotides: TGTGCCAGCAGGGTGGGACAGCTCACTGAAGCTTTCTTT. It is translated as CASRVGQLTEAFF.

Only a few counts were recorded for this clonotype. The rearrangement joins TRBV19 to TRBJ1-1; the match to TRBD1 covers 7 bases. The CDR3 contains 14 residues. Germline CDR1 is LNHDA and CDR2 is SQIVND (reference sequence). With V trimmed by 5 bases and J by 1 base, 4 bases remained unmatched. The CDR3 sequence: CASSLRQGNTEAFF. CDR3 DNA sequence: TGTGCCAGTAGTCTGCGACAGGGGAACACTGAAGCTTTCTTT.

CDR3 residues: CASSQDPAASSYNEQFF. The CDR3 nucleotides are TGCGCCAGCAGCCAAGATCCAGCGGCGAGCTCCTACAATGAGCAGTTCTTC. V usage is TRBV4-1 and J usage is TRBJ2-1; tentative D call: TRBD2 (5 bases). The CDR3 extends over 17 amino acids. V lost 0 bases and J lost 0, with 12 bases in between. CDR1 and CDR2 (germline): MGHRA, YSYEKL.

This clonotype was detected only a few times. Sequence at one end of the junction differs from germline and may be a read error. The chain uses TRBV5-1 and TRBJ2-5; D not resolved. Germline V CDR1 and CDR2: SGHRS, YFSETQ. The CDR3 sequence is 11 residues long. The CDR3 DNA reads TGTGCCAGCAGTTTGGATGAGACCCAGTACTTC. Its protein product is CASSLDETQYF.